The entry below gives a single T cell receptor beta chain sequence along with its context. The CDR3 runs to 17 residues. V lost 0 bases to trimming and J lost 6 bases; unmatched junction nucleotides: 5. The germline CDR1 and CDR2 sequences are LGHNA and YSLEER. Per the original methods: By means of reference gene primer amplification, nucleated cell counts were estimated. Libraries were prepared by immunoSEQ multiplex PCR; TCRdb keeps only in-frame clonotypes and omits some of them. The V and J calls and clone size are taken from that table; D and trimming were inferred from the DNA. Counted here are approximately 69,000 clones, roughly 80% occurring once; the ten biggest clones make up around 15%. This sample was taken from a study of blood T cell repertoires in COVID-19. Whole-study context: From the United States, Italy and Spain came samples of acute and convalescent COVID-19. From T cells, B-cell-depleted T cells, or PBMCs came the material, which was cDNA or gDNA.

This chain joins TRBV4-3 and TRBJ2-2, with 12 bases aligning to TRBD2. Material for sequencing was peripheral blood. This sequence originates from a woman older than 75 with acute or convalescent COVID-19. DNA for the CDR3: TGCGCCAGCAGCCAAGAGACTAGCGGGAGAGAAGCCGGGGAGCTGTTTTTT. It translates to CASSQETSGREAGELFF.